The sequence of this T cell receptor beta chain was determined in a study of blood T cell repertoires in COVID-19. The V segment lost 0 bases and the J segment 6 bases; nucleotides outside the gene matches: 13. This CDR3 region has 18 residues. From germline, CDR1 is SEHNR and CDR2 FQNEAQ (reference sequence). The table came from immunoSEQ multiplex PCR; TCRdb's copy has only in-frame clones and leaves some out. The repertoire holds approximately 210,000 clones, with about 90% as singletons. Input material: PBMCs or T cells enriched from blood (not recorded which). This chain connects TRBV7-9 to TRBJ2-3; 9 bases line up with TRBD2. The origin of this receptor is a woman in her thirties who had recovered from COVID-19. This chain's CDR3 is CASSLALTRRGGGDTQYF. The DNA of the CDR3 is TGTGCCAGCAGCTTAGCCCTAACTCGGCGGGGGGGCGGTGATACGCAGTATTTT.